Each of the 27 T cell receptor beta chains below was sequenced from the same sample in a study of shared clonotypes between healthy human individuals. Some clones are missing from TCRdb's copy, which holds only in-frame ones; the method was immunoSEQ multiplex PCR. Of 2 million to 2.5 million clones in the sample, about 94% were seen once. The sample was naive CD4+ T cells sorted from blood. Subset here: CD45RA+ positively selected. Every receptor here comes from a man aged 18 to 30 in good health.

DNA for the CDR3: TGTGCCAGCAGCCCTGGCGCGGGGCCCCCCGGGGAGACCCAGTACTTC. Protein: CASSPGAGPPGETQYF. The chain joins TRBV7-9 to TRBJ2-5; D might be TRBD2 (6 bases). Trimming stripped 5 bases from V and 5 bases from J, with 21 bases between. This CDR3 has 16 amino acids. The V gene's germline CDR1 is SEHNR and CDR2 FQNEAQ (reference sequence).

This chain links TRBV30 with TRBJ2-1; D might be TRBD2 (6 bases). Germline V lookup: CDR1 GTSNPN, CDR2 SVGIG (reference sequence). This CDR3 has 13 amino acids. V lost 4 bases and J 7 bases, leaving 14 bases between the germline ends. The CDR3 nucleotides read TGTGCCTGGACTACGACTAGGGCGAATGAGCAGTTCTTC. This sequence encodes CAWTTTRANEQFF.

V is TRBV6-5 and J is TRBJ1-2; perhaps TRBD1 as D (6 bases). Germline-derived CDR1 and CDR2 are MNHEY and SVGAGI. The CDR3 runs to 13 residues. Trimming removed 7 bases from V and 2 bases from J, with 11 bases in between. In DNA, the CDR3 is TGTGCCAGCACGGCACAGGGAAACTATGGCTACACCTTC. This codes for CASTAQGNYGYTF.

J is TRBJ1-2 and V is TRBV28; no clear D. The V gene lost 5 bases and the J gene lost 3 bases, with 10 bases spanning the gap. The CDR3 covers 13 residues. Germline CDR1 reads MDHEN; CDR2 reads SYDVKM. Written as DNA, the CDR3 is TGTGCCAGCAGTCCTAAGAGGGACTATGGCTACACCTTC. Translated: CASSPKRDYGYTF.

The chain combines TRBV30 with TRBJ1-6; D is unclear. In germline, CDR1 is GTSNPN, CDR2 SVGIG (reference sequence). The CDR3 runs 14 residues. V lost 0 bases to trimming and J lost 6 bases, with 9 bases between them. CDR3: CAWSVAQFNSPLHF. The CDR3 DNA reads TGTGCCTGGAGTGTAGCTCAGTTTAATTCACCCCTCCACTTT. Based on the CDR3 plus reference TRBV30 and TRBJ1-6, the full variable domain is SQTIHQWPATLVQPVGSPLSLECTVEGTSNPNLYWYRQAAGRGLQLLFYSVGIGQISSEVPQNLSASRPQDRQFILSSKKLLLSDSGFYLCAWSVAQFNSPLHFGNGTRLTVT.

The V call is TRBV18, the J call TRBJ2-3, with 9 nucleotides matching TRBD2. The CDR3 contains 15 residues. Germline CDR1 KGHSH, CDR2 LQKENI. V lost 2 bases to trimming and J lost 4 bases; unmatched junction nucleotides: 4. The CDR3: CASSPIAGDADTQYF. The CDR3, as DNA: TGTGCCAGCTCACCAATAGCGGGGGACGCAGATACGCAGTATTTT.

The V call is TRBV10-3, the J call TRBJ2-1, with D hard to call. V was trimmed by 2 bases and J by 3 bases, leaving 11 bases between them. This CDR3 region has 15 residues. The V gene's germline CDR1 is ENHRY and CDR2 SYGVKD. The CDR3: CAISERTESYNEQFF. In DNA, the CDR3 is TGTGCCATCAGTGAGCGGACGGAAAGCTACAATGAGCAGTTCTTC.

The genes are TRBV7-6 and TRBJ2-7, with 11 bases matching TRBD1. Germline values: CDR1 SGHVS, CDR2 FNYEAQ. The CDR3 has 13 amino acids. The junction had 2 bases not matched to a gene; V was cut back by 4 bases and J by 6 bases. CDR3 sequence (DNA): TGTGCCAGCAGCTCCGGGACAGGGGGCGAGCAGTACTTC. Amino acid sequence: CASSSGTGGEQYF. Looking up the rest from reference TRBV7-6 and TRBJ2-7 gives the full variable domain: GAGVSQSPRYKVTKRGQDVALRCDPISGHVSLYWYRQALGQGPEFLTYFNYEAQQDKSGLPNDRFSAERPEGSISTLTIQRTEQRDSAMYRCASSSGTGGEQYFGPGTRLTVT.

The chain combines TRBV28 with TRBJ1-2; a weak D match, TRBD1 (6 bases). This CDR3 contains 14 residues. The V gene lost 3 bases and the J gene lost 6 bases, with 14 bases spanning the gap. Per the germline V gene, CDR1 is MDHEN and CDR2 is SYDVKM. The CDR3 sequence is CASSFPPTGNGYTF. CDR3 nucleotides: TGTGCCAGCAGTTTCCCCCCTACAGGGAATGGCTACACCTTC.

The chain uses TRBV4-2 and TRBJ1-3; weak D call: TRBD1 (5 bases). Deletions cut 1 base from V and 0 bases from J, with 10 bases between. The CDR3 spans 16 residues. Germline lookup yields CDR1 LGHNA and CDR2 YNFKEQ. The CDR3 is CASSQVDRSSGNTIYF. CDR3 sequence (DNA): TGTGCCAGCAGCCAAGTTGACAGAAGCTCTGGAAACACCATATATTTT.

The V and J genes are TRBV6-5 and TRBJ2-7; D not certain. The germline V and J ends were trimmed by 4 bases and 5 bases, with 9 bases remaining between them. From germline, CDR1 is MNHEY and CDR2 SVGAGI. This CDR3 comprises 12 residues. The CDR3 loop is CASSSHSDEQYF. For the CDR3, the DNA is TGTGCCAGCAGTTCACATTCGGACGAGCAGTACTTC.

V and J are TRBV5-1 and TRBJ2-2, with D unresolved. Germline V lookup: CDR1 SGHRS, CDR2 YFSETQ. The CDR3 is 14 residues long. The V and J ends lost 0 bases and 6 bases respectively, with 9 bases between them. The CDR3 sequence: CASSLAQASGELFF. Here the CDR3 DNA reads TGCGCCAGCAGCTTGGCTCAAGCATCCGGGGAGCTGTTTTTT.

This chain links TRBV10-3 with TRBJ2-6; D perhaps matches TRBD2 (5 bases). CDR1 and CDR2 (germline): ENHRY, SYGVKD. The CDR3 covers 13 residues. Deletions cut 11 bases from V and 0 bases from J, with 8 bases between. The CDR3 reads CAVRDSGANVLTF. In DNA, the CDR3 is TGTGCCGTCCGGGACTCTGGGGCCAACGTCCTGACTTTC.

The chain employs TRBV10-3 and TRBJ2-5, with 9 positions matching TRBD2. The V gene end was trimmed by 2 bases and the J gene end by 2 bases; junction bases not matched to a gene: 9. CDR3 length: 17 amino acids. The germline V gene has CDR1 ENHRY and CDR2 SYGVKD. CDR3 sequence (DNA): TGTGCCATCAGTGAGGCGGTAGCGGGAGTAGGGCAAGAGACCCAGTACTTC. Its translation: CAISEAVAGVGQETQYF.

The chain has TRBV6-5 and TRBJ1-2; D is uncertain. Germline V gives CDR1 MNHEY, CDR2 SVGAGI. CDR3 length: 11 amino acids. Trimming took off 6 bases at V and 5 bases at J, with 7 bases between the two ends. The CDR3 coding sequence is TGTGCCAGCAGGACTGTTTATGGCTACACCTTC. Its translation is CASRTVYGYTF.

The chain couples TRBV6-1 to TRBJ1-2; 9 nucleotides agree with TRBD1. Trimming cost V 5 bases and J 4 bases; bases outside gene matches: 5. The CDR3 is made up of 14 amino acids. The germline V gene has CDR1 MNHNS and CDR2 SASEGT. CDR3 bases: TGTGCCAGCAGTTTGACAGGGGGTTCCTATGGCTACACCTTC. Encoded protein: CASSLTGGSYGYTF.

This clone was seen just once. The chain couples TRBV2 to TRBJ2-2, with 7 bases fitting TRBD2. The CDR3 spans 16 residues. Germline CDR1 reads SNHLY; CDR2 reads FYNNEI. V shed 6 bases, J shed 0 bases, and the junction held 7 bases outside the gene matches. The CDR3 sequence is CASRVIGLANTGELFF. DNA of the CDR3: TGTGCCAGCAGGGTGATAGGACTAGCGAACACCGGGGAGCTGTTTTTT.

A word on this clone: Distinct nucleotide sequences in the sample also encode this CDR3. This chain connects TRBV30 to TRBJ1-5, with 8 bases matching TRBD1. Germline lookup yields CDR1 GTSNPN and CDR2 SVGIG (reference sequence). This CDR3 is built from 14 residues. The J segment lost 6 bases and the V segment lost 0 bases, leaving 4 bases of the junction unmatched. The CDR3 bases are TGTGCCTGGAGTGTAGGACAGGGCGGTCAGCCCCAGCATTTT. This translates into CAWSVGQGGQPQHF.

CDR3 DNA: TGCGCCAGCAGCTTACCCCAGGTGGAGTCACCCCTCCACTTT. Its protein product is CASSLPQVESPLHF. The chain employs TRBV5-1 and TRBJ1-6; no definite D call. The V gene lost 2 bases and the J gene lost 10 bases, with 13 bases spanning the gap. The CDR3 length is 14 residues. The germline V gene has CDR1 SGHRS and CDR2 YFSETQ.

The chain couples TRBV18 to TRBJ2-7; D is unresolved. The CDR3 sequence is 13 residues long. Looked up from germline, CDR1 is KGHSH and CDR2 is LQKENI. Trimming left V 6 bases short and J 12 bases short, with 21 bases between. CDR3: CASSPGGEPILYF. For the CDR3, the DNA is TGTGCCAGCTCCCCGGGTGGAGAGCCCATATTGTACTTC.

The rearrangement uses TRBV6-5 and TRBJ2-4; D is ambiguous. Trimming removed 0 bases at V and 2 bases at J, with 8 bases between. Germline CDR1 MNHEY, CDR2 SVGAGI. This CDR3 has 15 residues. CDR3 nucleotide sequence: TGTGCCAGCAGTTACTCGACCCTATCCAAAAACATTCAGTACTTC. Its protein product is CASSYSTLSKNIQYF.

This chain joins TRBV18 and TRBJ2-3; the match to TRBD2 covers 10 bases. The CDR3 is 14 residues long. Germline V gene lookup returns CDR1 KGHSH and CDR2 LQKENI. V was pared by 6 bases and J by 6 bases, with 6 bases of the junction left unmatched. The CDR3 is CASSPRTSGDTQYF. The CDR3 DNA is TGTGCCAGCTCCCCTAGGACTAGCGGTGATACGCAGTATTTT.

This rearrangement joins TRBV10-1 to TRBJ2-4; D perhaps matches TRBD2 (6 bases). V shed 2 bases and J shed 1 base, with 9 bases lying between them. This CDR3 comprises 15 residues. The V gene's germline CDR1 is WNHNN and CDR2 SYGVQD (reference sequence). CDR3: CASSEGEVAKNIQYF. CDR3 in DNA: TGCGCCAGCAGTGAGGGGGAGGTGGCCAAAAACATTCAGTACTTC.

This chain links TRBV5-4 with TRBJ2-5, with a tentative D call TRBD1 (5 bases). The CDR3 has 15 amino acids. V was pared by 2 bases and J by 2 bases, with 13 bases between. CDR1 is SGHNT and CDR2 is YYREEE in the germline V gene (reference sequence). CDR3 bases: TGTGCCAGCAGCTTCAGGGTAGCTTCGCAAGAGACCCAGTACTTC. It specifies CASSFRVASQETQYF.

This clone has a single count. The gene calls are TRBV28 and TRBJ2-1; D uncertain. V lost 3 bases to trimming and J lost 9 bases, with 9 bases between them. The CDR3 length is 12 residues. The germline gives CDR1 MDHEN, CDR2 SYDVKM. The CDR3 sequence is CASSLYDGEQFF. The DNA for the CDR3 is TGTGCCAGCAGTTTGTATGATGGTGAGCAGTTCTTC.

Concerning this clone: At the DNA level, this CDR3 is encoded by other sequences in the same sample as well. The J gene is TRBJ2-3, the V gene TRBV18; D remains ambiguous. Germline CDR1 KGHSH, CDR2 LQKENI. Trimming left V 2 bases short and J 4 bases short, with 7 bases between. The CDR3 spans 13 residues. CDR3 coding DNA: TGTGCCAGCTCACCATCATCCCCAGATACGCAGTATTTT. Encoded protein: CASSPSSPDTQYF.

V usage is TRBV10-2 and J usage is TRBJ2-3; D gene unclear. In germline, CDR1 is WSHSY, CDR2 SAAADI. V was pared by 3 bases and J by 4 bases, with 11 bases between. The CDR3 extends over 14 amino acids. The CDR3 bases are TGCGCCAGCAGTGATCGCGTCATGGCAGATACGCAGTATTTT. This codes for CASSDRVMADTQYF.